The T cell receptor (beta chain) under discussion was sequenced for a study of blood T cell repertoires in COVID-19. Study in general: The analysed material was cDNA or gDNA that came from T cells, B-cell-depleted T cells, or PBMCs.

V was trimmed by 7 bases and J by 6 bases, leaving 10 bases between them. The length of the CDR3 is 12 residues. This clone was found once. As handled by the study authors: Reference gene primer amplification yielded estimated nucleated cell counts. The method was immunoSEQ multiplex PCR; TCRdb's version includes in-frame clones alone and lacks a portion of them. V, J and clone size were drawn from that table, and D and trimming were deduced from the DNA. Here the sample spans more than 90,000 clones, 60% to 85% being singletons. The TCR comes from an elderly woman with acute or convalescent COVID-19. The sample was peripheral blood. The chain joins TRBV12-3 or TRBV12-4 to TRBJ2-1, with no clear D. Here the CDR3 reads CASTTPLNEQFF. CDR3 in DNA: TGTGCCAGCACTACTCCCCTCAATGAGCAGTTCTTC.